The 27 T cell receptor beta chains presented below share a single source sample, sequenced in a study of identical twins. Using its own MiXCR run on the 5' RACE reads, TCRdb lists one record per CDR3 protein. Of fewer than 800,000 distinct CDR3 sequences in the sample, roughly 7.1% were seen once. A further study also used this sample, focusing on yellow fever vaccine responses in identical twins.

Source material: PBMCs. These receptors came from a woman aged 18 to 35 in good health.

V is TRBV12-3 or TRBV12-4 and J is TRBJ1-5; possibly TRBD1 for D (5 bases). Trimming stripped 6 bases from V and 7 bases from J, with 13 bases between. There are 13 residues in the CDR3. This CDR3 reads CASRPSGDQPQHF. CDR3 DNA: TGTGCCAGCAGACCCAGCGGGGACCAGCCCCAGCATTTT.

The rearrangement uses TRBV5-1 and TRBJ2-1; the D gene could be TRBD1 or TRBD2 (5 bases each). Germline loops: CDR1 SGHRS, CDR2 YFSETQ. The CDR3 covers 15 residues. V lost 3 bases and J lost 4, with 14 bases in between. CDR3 loop: CASSSPGTVYNEQFF. The CDR3 bases are TGCGCCAGCAGCTCTCCCGGGACGGTATACAATGAGCAGTTCTTC.

The chain uses TRBV20-1 and TRBJ2-7, with D hard to call. Germline values: CDR1 DFQATT, CDR2 SNEGSKA (reference sequence). V was trimmed by 0 bases and J by 6 bases, leaving 12 bases between them. The CDR3 sequence is 13 residues long. The CDR3 loop reads CSARDLSKGEQYF. In DNA, the CDR3 is TGCAGTGCTAGAGACCTTTCGAAGGGCGAGCAGTACTTC.

This clonotype was seen only a few times. The chain links TRBV13 to TRBJ2-7; unclear D gene. The ends were cut back, 0 bases at V and 7 bases at J, with 10 bases in the middle. This CDR3 is 13 amino acids long. The germline V gene encodes CDR1 PRHDT and CDR2 FYEKMQ (reference sequence). CDR3 nucleotides: TGTGCCAGCAGCTTAGGCGATAAGGGAGAGCAGTACTTC. Translating it yields CASSLGDKGEQYF. Full variable domain (outside the CDR3, taken from reference TRBV13 and TRBJ2-7): AAGVIQSPRHLIKEKRETATLKCYPIPRHDTVYWYQQGPGQDPQFLISFYEKMQSDKGSIPDRFSAQQFSDYHSELNMSSLELGDSALYFCASSLGDKGEQYFGPGTRLTVT.

This clonotype was detected ten times or more. The chain carries TRBV3-1 and TRBJ1-5; the D gene is possibly TRBD1 (6 bases). The V end lost 1 base, the J end lost 3 bases, and 10 bases lay between the germline ends. There are 15 residues in the CDR3. From germline, CDR1 is LGHDT and CDR2 YNNKEL (reference sequence). The CDR3 loop reads CASSQGGQANQPQHF. The DNA of the CDR3 is TGTGCCAGCAGCCAAGGGGGGCAGGCCAATCAGCCCCAGCATTTT.

This clonotype was counted at least ten times. Written as DNA, the CDR3 is TGTGCCAGCAGTTCGGGACATAACAATCAGCCCCAGCATTTT. Its protein product is CASSSGHNNQPQHF. The chain joins TRBV6-5 to TRBJ1-5, with TRBD1 as a possible D gene (6 bases). The CDR3 covers 14 residues. Germline loops: CDR1 MNHEY, CDR2 SVGAGI. Trimming shortened V by 4 bases and J by 3 bases, and 10 bases separated the two germline ends.

In this sample, this clonotype turned up a few times. The V and J genes are TRBV24-1 and TRBJ2-5; no definite D call. In germline, CDR1 is KGHDR, CDR2 SFDVKD. CDR3 length equals 12 residues. Trimming left V 3 bases short and J 5 bases short, with 6 bases between. The CDR3 bases are TGTGCCACCAGTGATCCCAGGGAGACCCAGTACTTC. Its translation is CATSDPRETQYF.

There are many counts of this clonotype. DNA for the CDR3: TGTGCCAGCAGCTTAATCAACAATAATGAAAAACTGTTTTTT. This translates into CASSLINNNEKLFF. The chain uses TRBV7-9 and TRBJ1-4; D ambiguous. The CDR3 runs to 14 residues. CDR1 is SEHNR and CDR2 is FQNEAQ in the germline V gene (reference sequence). V was clipped by 2 bases and J by 4 bases, with 8 bases between them.

This clonotype was counted many times. The rearrangement uses TRBV5-1 and TRBJ2-5; maybe TRBD2 (5 bases). The CDR3 totals 14 residues. The germline gives CDR1 SGHRS, CDR2 YFSETQ. V was cut by 0 bases and J by 4 bases, with 10 bases left in between. The CDR3 sequence: CASSLGRELETQYF. The CDR3 DNA sequence: TGCGCCAGCAGCTTGGGTAGGGAGCTAGAGACCCAGTACTTC.

This clonotype was seen more than once but under ten times. The chain couples TRBV7-3 to TRBJ2-7, with TRBD2 identical over 9 bases. The V gene end was trimmed by 6 bases and the J gene end by 4 bases; junction bases not matched to a gene: 19. Germline V gene lookup returns CDR1 SGHTA and CDR2 FQGTGA. This CDR3 is 18 amino acids long. The CDR3 sequence is CASSLGAASGTLGYEQYF. The CDR3 coding sequence is TGTGCCAGCAGTCTTGGCGCCGCTAGCGGGACCTTGGGTTACGAGCAGTACTTC.

This sequence joins TRBV29-1 and TRBJ2-3, with TRBD1 matching over 7 bases. J gave up 1 base and V 4 bases, and 5 bases lay outside the gene matches. The CDR3 has 14 amino acids. Germline loops: CDR1 SQVTM, CDR2 ANQGSEA. The CDR3 coding sequence is TGCAGCGTTGTCCCCGGACAGGGCACAGATACGCAGTATTTT. Its protein product is CSVVPGQGTDTQYF.

V usage is TRBV5-4 and J usage is TRBJ2-7, with 8 bases lining up with TRBD2. Per germline, CDR1 SGHNT and CDR2 YYREEE (reference sequence). This CDR3 is built from 19 residues. The trim removed 2 bases at V and 5 bases at J, leaving 21 bases unmatched. CDR3 nucleotide sequence: TGTGCCAGCAGCTTTGTCTCCCCATCGGGGGGGGAGGGCCGGGACGAGCAGTACTTC. Protein product: CASSFVSPSGGEGRDEQYF.

The V call is TRBV12-3 or TRBV12-4, the J call TRBJ2-1; a possible D gene is TRBD2 (7 bases). V was trimmed by 7 bases and J by 4 bases, leaving 20 bases between them. The CDR3 is made up of 16 amino acids. In nucleotides, the CDR3 is TGTGCCAGCAACCCTGGTAGGGGGGGCGGTTACAATGAGCAGTTCTTC. Encoded protein: CASNPGRGGGYNEQFF.

This clonotype was seen repeatedly, ten times or more. The CDR3 bases are TGTGCCAGCAGTTTCCACGGACAGGGGGGCTCTGGAAACACCATATATTTT. It codes for CASSFHGQGGSGNTIYF. V usage is TRBV12-3 or TRBV12-4 and J usage is TRBJ1-3; 10 bases agree with TRBD1. The CDR3 is 17 amino acids. Germline trimming cut 3 bases from V and 0 bases from J; bases unmatched to any gene: 5.

This clonotype has just a few counts. The J gene is TRBJ2-7, the V gene TRBV2, with 9 bases that match TRBD1. V shed 7 bases and J 2 bases; nucleotides not matched to a gene: 9. Germline CDR1 reads SNHLY; CDR2 reads FYNNEI. This CDR3 is built from 15 residues. The CDR3: CASTHGTGTTYEQYF. The CDR3, as DNA: TGTGCCAGCACCCACGGGACAGGGACCACCTACGAGCAGTACTTC. The full variable domain, its missing parts supplied by reference TRBV2 and TRBJ2-7, is EPEVTQTPSHQVTQMGQEVILRCVPISNHLYFYWYRQILGQKVEFLVSFYNNEISEKSEIFDDQFSVERPDGSNFTLKIRSTKLEDSAMYFCASTHGTGTTYEQYFGPGTRLTVT.

This clonotype was counted at least ten times. This sequence joins TRBV20-1 and TRBJ1-1; the D gene is possibly TRBD1 (5 bases). Trimming took 3 bases from V and 0 from J, leaving 11 bases between them. Germline CDR1 DFQATT, CDR2 SNEGSKA (reference sequence). The CDR3 is made up of 14 amino acids. CDR3 residues: CSASKDSMNTEAFF. CDR3 DNA: TGCAGTGCTAGCAAAGACAGCATGAACACTGAAGCTTTCTTT.

The CDR3: CASSDPGTGRTEAQYF. For the CDR3, the DNA is TGTGCCAGCAGTGACCCCGGCACAGGGAGGACTGAGGCCCAGTACTTC. The chain links TRBV6-1 to TRBJ2-5; D is perhaps TRBD1 or TRBD2 (6 bases each). This CDR3 comprises 16 residues. The germline gives CDR1 MNHNS, CDR2 SASEGT. Between the trimmed V and J ends, which lost 3 bases and 9 bases, there was a span of 23 bases.

This clonotype occurred many times. This chain connects TRBV7-2 to TRBJ2-7, with 14 positions matching TRBD2. The germline gives CDR1 SGHTA, CDR2 FQGNSA. CDR3 length equals 16 residues. With V trimmed by 5 bases and J by 3 bases, 6 bases remained unmatched. CDR3 in amino acids: CASSLGTSGSYYEQYF. In DNA form, the CDR3 reads TGTGCCAGCAGCCTCGGGACTAGCGGGAGTTACTACGAGCAGTACTTC.

This clonotype came up many times. The CDR3 coding sequence is TGCGCCAGCAGCTTGGGGGACAGCACAGATACGCAGTATTTT. It encodes CASSLGDSTDTQYF. The V call is TRBV5-1, the J call TRBJ2-3, with D perhaps given as TRBD1 or TRBD2 (5 bases each). Germline CDR1 and CDR2: SGHRS and YFSETQ. Between the trimmed V and J ends, which lost 0 bases and 0 bases, there was a span of 5 bases. This CDR3 has 14 residues.

This clonotype was seen a few times. The rearrangement uses TRBV20-1 and TRBJ1-1; D is unresolved. Germline CDR1 reads DFQATT; CDR2 reads SNEGSKA (reference sequence). V was trimmed by 1 base and J by 8 bases, leaving 11 bases between them. The CDR3 loop spans 12 amino acids. The CDR3 coding sequence is TGCAGTGCTAGAGTTGGGCCTCAGGAAGCTTTCTTT. Encoded protein: CSARVGPQEAFF.

The chain uses TRBV29-1 and TRBJ1-2; TRBD1 matches 9 bases. The CDR3 totals 13 residues. The trim removed 5 bases at V and 7 bases at J, leaving 8 bases unmatched. Germline CDR1 SQVTM, CDR2 ANQGSEA. DNA for the CDR3: TGCAGCGTTACAACAGGGGGCTGGTCTGGCTACACCTTC. This codes for CSVTTGGWSGYTF. Complete variable domain (other parts from reference TRBV29-1 and TRBJ1-2): SAVISQKPSRDICQRGTSLTIQCQVDSQVTMMFWYRQQPGQSLTLIATANQGSEATYESGFVIDKFPISRPNLTFSTLTVSNMSPEDSSIYLCSVTTGGWSGYTFGSGTRLTVV.

This chain connects TRBV4-1 to TRBJ2-2; 15 bases line up with TRBD2. This CDR3 region has 19 residues. Germline V lookup: CDR1 MGHRA, CDR2 YSYEKL. Trimming at V came to 1 base and at J to 3 bases, leaving 6 bases not matched to a gene. The CDR3 reads CASSQVWTSGRAYTGELFF. CDR3 sequence (DNA): TGCGCCAGCAGCCAAGTTTGGACTAGCGGGAGGGCCTACACCGGGGAGCTGTTTTTT.

The CDR3 loop reads CASSLKDNQPQHF. CDR3 coding DNA: TGTGCCAGCAGCTTGAAAGACAATCAGCCCCAGCATTTT. The genes are TRBV5-5 and TRBJ1-5, with D uncertain. Trimming took off 1 base at V and 3 bases at J, with 5 bases between the two ends. CDR3 length: 13 residues. Per germline, CDR1 SGHKS and CDR2 YYEKEE (reference sequence).

This clonotype was counted ten times or more. The rearrangement links TRBV7-6 to TRBJ2-1, with 9 positions matching TRBD2. CDR1 and CDR2 from the germline V gene are SGHVS and FNYEAQ. J was trimmed by 5 bases and V by 5 bases; bases with no gene match: 7. The CDR3 spans 15 residues. The CDR3 DNA is TGTGCCAGCAGCCCCCGCAGCGGGAGGAACAATGAGCAGTTCTTC. Protein product: CASSPRSGRNNEQFF.

The chain is built from TRBV20-1 and TRBJ2-5; the D call may be TRBD1 or TRBD2 (7 bases each). CDR3 length: 15 amino acids. Germline assignment: CDR1 DFQATT and CDR2 SNEGSKA (reference sequence). V gave up 3 bases and J gave up 5 bases, with 19 bases separating them. The CDR3 DNA reads TGCAGTGCTAGCCGGGCAGGGGGGGATTGGGAGACCCAGTACTTC. Translation gives CSASRAGGDWETQYF.

There are many counts of this clonotype. The chain has TRBV6-5 and TRBJ1-1; tentative D call: TRBD1 (5 bases). Trimming took 2 bases from V and 0 from J, leaving 10 bases between them. The length of the CDR3 is 15 residues. Germline V gene data show CDR1 as MNHEY and CDR2 as SVGAGI. As DNA, the CDR3 is TGTGCCAGCAGTTACACCGGACAAATGAACACTGAAGCTTTCTTT. This encodes CASSYTGQMNTEAFF.

This clonotype was recorded at least ten times. This chain joins TRBV11-2 and TRBJ2-7, with TRBD2 matching 12 bases. CDR3 length: 16 amino acids. V gave up 5 bases and J gave up 4 bases; unmatched junction bases: 9. Germline-derived CDR1 and CDR2 are SGHAT and FQNNGV. The DNA for the CDR3 is TGTGCCAGCAGCGGTCCGACTAGCGGGAGAGCTTACGAGCAGTACTTC. Translated: CASSGPTSGRAYEQYF.